The clone carrying this T cell receptor (beta chain) was picked up many times. The antigen remains undetermined. Time point meaning: newly diagnosed GD, antithyroid drugs for less than 3 months. Preparation of the TCR library used RNA extracted from PBMCs. These data belong to a study of regulatory T cells in long-lasting Graves disease. Background on the study: Antithyroid drugs had been given to newly diagnosed Graves' patients for under 3 months. General study findings and limits: Segments TRBV28, TRBJ1-2 and TRBJ2-5 showed preferential usage in persistent disease. Investigators studied peripheral blood only, not thyroid tissue.

According to the study, TCR beta libraries were built with iRepertoire HTBI primers and CDR3-region Arm-PCR. TCRdb re-called the multiplex PCR reads with MiXCR, one entry per CDR3 protein. This sample has roughly 560,000 distinct CDR3 sequences, with about 16% found just once. Trimming took off 10 bases at V and 3 bases at J, with 24 bases between the two ends. The germline CDR1 and CDR2 sequences are MNHNS and SASEGT. The CDR3 extends over 16 amino acids. These data were likewise used in another study, on T cells in Graves' hyperthyroidism and ophthalmopathy. That source adds: With the HTBI primer set, the TCR CDR3 went through a first round of RT-PCR.

The chain has TRBV6-1 and TRBJ1-1, with D tentatively TRBD1 (6 bases). The input for sequencing was peripheral blood mononuclear cells (PBMCs), taken at new diagnosis, from a patient treated with antithyroid drugs. The TCR comes from a woman aged 35-65 years with Graves disease. CDR3 region: CATIPRGGQSYTEAFF. CDR3 DNA: TGTGCCACTATACCGAGGGGGGGACAAAGTTACACTGAAGCTTTCTTT.